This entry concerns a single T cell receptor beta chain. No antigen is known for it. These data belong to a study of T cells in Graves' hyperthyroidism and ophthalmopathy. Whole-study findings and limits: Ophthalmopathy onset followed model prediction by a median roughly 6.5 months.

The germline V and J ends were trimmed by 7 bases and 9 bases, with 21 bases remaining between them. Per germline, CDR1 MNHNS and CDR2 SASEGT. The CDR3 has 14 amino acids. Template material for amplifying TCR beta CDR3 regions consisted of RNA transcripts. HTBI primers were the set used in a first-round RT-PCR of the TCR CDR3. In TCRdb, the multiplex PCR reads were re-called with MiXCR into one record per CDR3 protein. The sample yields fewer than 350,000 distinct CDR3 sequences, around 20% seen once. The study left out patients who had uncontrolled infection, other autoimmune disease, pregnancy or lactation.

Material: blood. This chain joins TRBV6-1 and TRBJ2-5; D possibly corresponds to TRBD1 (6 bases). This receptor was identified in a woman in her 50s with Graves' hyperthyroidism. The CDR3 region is CASKSPGQGKAQYF. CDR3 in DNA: TGTGCCAGCAAATCGCCGGGACAAGGCAAGGCCCAGTACTTC.